Sequencing of this T cell receptor (beta chain) was carried out in a study of T cell responses to AZD1222 COVID-19 vaccine. General study results and limits: At study baseline, merely roughly 6 AZD1222 recipients were seropositive.

Germline values: CDR1 MNHEY, CDR2 SMNVEV (reference sequence). This CDR3 comprises 15 residues. The protocol was immunoSEQ multiplex PCR, while the TCRdb copy is restricted to in-frame clones and leaves out a portion. The repertoire consists of some 83,000 clones, with more than 70% occurring once and the leading ten covering over 8%. Regarding this clone: Its specificity is unknown. A read error may produce the germline difference seen at one junction end.

The sequence came from an adult in good health. The specimen was peripheral blood, collected on day 0 of AZD1222 vaccination. The chain uses TRBV27 and TRBJ1-1, with a tentative D call TRBD1 (6 bases). The CDR3 is CATSRAGALNTEAFF. Here the CDR3 DNA reads TGTGCCACCAGTCGGGCAGGGGCCCTGAACACTGAAGCTTTCTTT.